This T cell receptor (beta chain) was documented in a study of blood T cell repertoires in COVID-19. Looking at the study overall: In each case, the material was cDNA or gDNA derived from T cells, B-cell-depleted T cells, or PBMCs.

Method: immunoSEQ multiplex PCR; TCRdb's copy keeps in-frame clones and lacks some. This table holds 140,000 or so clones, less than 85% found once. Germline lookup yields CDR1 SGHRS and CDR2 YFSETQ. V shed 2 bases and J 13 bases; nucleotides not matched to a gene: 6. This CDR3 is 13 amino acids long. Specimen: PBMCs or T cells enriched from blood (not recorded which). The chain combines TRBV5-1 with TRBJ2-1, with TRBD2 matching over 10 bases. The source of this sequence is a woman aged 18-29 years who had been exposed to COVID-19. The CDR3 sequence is CASSFGLADFQFF. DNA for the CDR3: TGCGCCAGCAGCTTTGGACTAGCGGACTTCCAGTTCTTC.